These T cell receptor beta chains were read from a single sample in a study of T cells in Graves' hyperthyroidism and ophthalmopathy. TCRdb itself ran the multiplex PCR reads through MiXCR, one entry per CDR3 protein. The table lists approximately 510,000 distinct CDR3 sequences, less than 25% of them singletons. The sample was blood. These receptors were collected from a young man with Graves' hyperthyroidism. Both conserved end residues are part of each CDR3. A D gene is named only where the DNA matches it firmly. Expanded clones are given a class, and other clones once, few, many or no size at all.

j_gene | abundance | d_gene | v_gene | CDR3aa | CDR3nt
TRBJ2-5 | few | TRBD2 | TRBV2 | CASTLTSGGVGETQYF | TGTGCCAGCACCTTGACTAGCGGGGGGGTCGGAGAGACCCAGTACTTC
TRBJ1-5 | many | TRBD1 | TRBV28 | CASTNRGGVSNQPQHF | TGTGCCAGCACCAACAGGGGAGGGGTTAGCAATCAGCCCCAGCATTTT
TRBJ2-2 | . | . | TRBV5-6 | CASSLEQKNTGELFF | TGTGCCAGCAGCTTGGAGCAGAAGAACACCGGGGAGCTGTTTTTT
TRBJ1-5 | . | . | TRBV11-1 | CASSREAGTGVHSNQPQHF | TGTGCCAGCAGCCGAGAAGCCGGGACCGGCGTTCATAGCAATCAGCCCCAGCATTTT
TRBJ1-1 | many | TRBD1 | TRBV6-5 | CASSYQGAGGTEAFF | TGTGCCAGCAGTTATCAGGGGGCGGGTGGCACTGAAGCTTTCTTT
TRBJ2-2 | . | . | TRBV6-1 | CARRDWNTGELFF | TGTGCCAGAAGGGACTGGAACACCGGGGAGCTGTTTTTT
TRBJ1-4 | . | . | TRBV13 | CASSTRGRNNEKLFF | TGTGCCAGCAGCACCCGGGGACGGAATAATGAAAAACTGTTTTTT
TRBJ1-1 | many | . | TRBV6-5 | CASSYSFRVDTEAFF | TGTGCCAGCAGTTACTCGTTCAGGGTGGACACTGAAGCTTTCTTT
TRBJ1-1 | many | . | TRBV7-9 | CASSGDMNTEAFF | TGTGCCAGTAGCGGCGACATGAACACTGAAGCTTTCTTT
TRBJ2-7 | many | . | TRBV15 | CATSRDRDLRSYEQYF | TGTGCCACCAGCAGAGACCGGGACCTCCGCTCCTACGAGCAGTACTTC
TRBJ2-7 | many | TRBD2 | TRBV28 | CASTLRVSGAPLVYEQYF | TGTGCCAGCACCTTAAGGGTTAGCGGGGCCCCCCTCGTCTACGAGCAGTACTTC
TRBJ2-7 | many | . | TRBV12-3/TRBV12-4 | CASSQSGRSLTYEQYF | TGTGCCAGCAGCCAGTCGGGACGCTCCCTAACCTACGAGCAGTACTTC
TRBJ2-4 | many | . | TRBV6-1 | CASSEDLLAKNIQYF | TGTGCCAGCAGTGAAGACCTATTAGCCAAAAACATTCAGTACTTC
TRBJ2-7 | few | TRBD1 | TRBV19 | CASSTGAAYEQYF | TGTGCCAGTTCCACAGGGGCGGCCTACGAGCAGTACTTC
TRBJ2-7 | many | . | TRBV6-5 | CASTELWDVLAYEQYF | TGTGCCAGCACCGAACTTTGGGATGTACTCGCCTACGAGCAGTACTTC
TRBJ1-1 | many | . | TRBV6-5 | CASSHPGHEAFF | TGTGCCAGCAGTCATCCGGGCCATGAAGCTTTCTTT
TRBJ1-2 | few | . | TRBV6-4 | CASRDSGGTNYGYTF | TGTGCCAGCAGAGACTCCGGGGGGACTAACTATGGCTACACCTTC
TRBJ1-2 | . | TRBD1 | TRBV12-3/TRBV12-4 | CASRGSSAGQGYGYTF | TGTGCCAGCAGGGGGTCCTCCGCGGGACAGGGGTATGGCTACACCTTC
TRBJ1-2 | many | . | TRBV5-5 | CASSFVSASNYGYTF | TGTGCCAGCAGCTTTGTCAGCGCCAGTAACTATGGCTACACCTTC
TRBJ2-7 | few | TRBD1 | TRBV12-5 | CASAQGTGSYEQYF | TGTGCTAGTGCACAGGGGACAGGGTCGTACGAGCAGTACTTC
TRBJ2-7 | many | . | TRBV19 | CASSMSGLSEQYF | TGTGCCAGTAGTATGTCGGGGCTGAGCGAGCAGTACTTC
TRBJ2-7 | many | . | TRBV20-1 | CSARGDYEQYF | TGCAGTGCTAGAGGCGACTACGAGCAGTACTTC
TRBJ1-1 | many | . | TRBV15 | CATSAHVNTEAFF | TGTGCCACCAGCGCACATGTGAACACTGAAGCTTTCTTT
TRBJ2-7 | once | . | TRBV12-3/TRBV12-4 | CASSYEPTGPSYEQYF | TGTGCCAGCAGTTACGAACCTACAGGACCCTCCTACGAGCAGTACTTC